These 18 T cell receptor beta chains share one sample of origin, sequenced in a study of CD8+ T cells in alopecia areata. Treatment denoted: oral pan-JAK inhibitor, 5-10 mg twice daily. Reverse transcription of extracted RNA yielded cDNA, which provided the sequencing template. Some clones are missing from TCRdb's copy, which holds only in-frame ones; the method was immunoSEQ multiplex PCR. Here the sample spans about 160,000 clones, roughly 65% being singletons. The sequenced sample was CD4+ T cells sorted from blood, obtained at week 4, from a patient treated with tofacitinib. The receptors originated from a human donor with alopecia areata.

The sample holds one count of this clone. The rearrangement links TRBV30 to TRBJ1-1; D possibly corresponds to TRBD1 (6 bases). CDR1 is GTSNPN, CDR2 SVGIG, per germline (reference sequence). Trimming pared 0 bases from V and 4 bases from J, leaving 9 bases between. The CDR3 runs 13 residues. The CDR3 here is CAWSVQGATEAFF. CDR3 nucleotide sequence: TGTGCCTGGAGTGTACAGGGAGCCACTGAAGCTTTCTTT.

The V gene is TRBV29-1, the J gene TRBJ1-1; D is uncertain. From germline, CDR1 is SQVTM and CDR2 ANQGSEA. V shed 6 bases and J shed 0 bases, with 11 bases lying between them. CDR3 length: 13 amino acids. As DNA, the CDR3 is TGCAGCGTCGCCGGATTCATGAACACTGAAGCTTTCTTT. This sequence encodes CSVAGFMNTEAFF.

The V gene is TRBV2, the J gene TRBJ2-7, with a tentative D call TRBD1 (5 bases). The CDR3 has 13 amino acids. V dropped 6 bases and J dropped 3 bases, with 12 bases sitting between them. Germline CDR1 reads SNHLY; CDR2 reads FYNNEI. The CDR3 nucleotides read TGTGCCAGCAGGGGGCTCGATGACTACGAGCAGTACTTC. It codes for CASRGLDDYEQYF.

This clone was seen a handful of times. This chain uses TRBV18 with TRBJ2-2; no firm D call. The CDR3 is made up of 14 amino acids. Germline CDR1 is KGHSH and CDR2 is LQKENI. V shed 3 bases and J shed 1 base, with 6 bases lying between them. In DNA form, the CDR3 reads TGTGCCAGCTCACCCATCGGGAACACCGGGGAGCTGTTTTTT. This encodes CASSPIGNTGELFF.

The rearrangement joins TRBV29-1 to TRBJ2-7, with D perhaps TRBD1 (6 bases). V was cut by 5 bases and J by 3 bases, with 11 bases left in between. The CDR3 consists of 12 residues. CDR1 and CDR2 (germline): SQVTM, ANQGSEA. The CDR3: CSVTQGNYEQYF. The CDR3 DNA sequence: TGCAGCGTTACACAGGGAAACTACGAGCAGTACTTC.

This clone was seen a handful of times. The genes are TRBV2 and TRBJ2-6; 8 positions agree with TRBD1. Losses at the gene ends were 5 bases for V and 0 bases for J; bases not matched to a gene: 6. Looked up from germline, CDR1 is SNHLY and CDR2 is FYNNEI. This CDR3 region has 17 residues. CDR3 nucleotide sequence: TGTGCCAGCAGTTCGGGACAGGAACTCTCTGGGGCCAACGTCCTGACTTTC. Translating gives CASSSGQELSGANVLTF. Complete variable domain (other parts from reference TRBV2 and TRBJ2-6): EPEVTQTPSHQVTQMGQEVILRCVPISNHLYFYWYRQILGQKVEFLVSFYNNEISEKSEIFDDQFSVERPDGSNFTLKIRSTKLEDSAMYFCASSSGQELSGANVLTFGAGSRLTVL.

This clone was seen just once. The chain has TRBV7-2 and TRBJ1-4; D possibly corresponds to TRBD1 (5 bases). Trimming took 3 bases from V and 11 from J, leaving 13 bases between them. The CDR3 covers 13 residues. In germline, CDR1 is SGHTA, CDR2 FQGNSA. The chain's CDR3 is CASSFSPGLKLFF. For the CDR3, the DNA is TGTGCCAGCAGCTTTTCCCCAGGGCTTAAACTGTTTTTT. Full variable domain (missing parts from reference TRBV7-2 and TRBJ1-4): GAGVSQSPSNKVTEKGKDVELRCDPISGHTALYWYRQSLGQGLEFLIYFQGNSAPDKSGLPSDRFSAERTGGSVSTLTIQRTQQEDSAVYLCASSFSPGLKLFFGSGTQLSVL.

The sample holds a few counts of this clone. The chain carries TRBV7-9 and TRBJ2-6; D is ambiguous. The germline gives CDR1 SEHNR, CDR2 FQNEAQ (reference sequence). Trimming took off 1 base at V and 0 bases at J, with 4 bases between the two ends. CDR3 size: 15 residues. The chain's CDR3 is CASSLGGSGANVLTF. The CDR3 DNA follows: TGTGCCAGCAGCTTAGGAGGCTCTGGGGCCAACGTCCTGACTTTC.

This clone has only a few counts. The chain uses TRBV9 and TRBJ1-2; the D gene is possibly TRBD1 (6 bases). CDR1 is SGDLS, CDR2 YYNGEE, per germline. Trimming stripped 4 bases from V and 3 bases from J, with 13 bases between. The CDR3 consists of 14 residues. The chain's CDR3 is CASSPAQGDYGYTF. In DNA form, the CDR3 reads TGTGCCAGCAGCCCCGCACAGGGAGACTATGGCTACACCTTC.

The chain is built from TRBV5-6 and TRBJ1-1; 7 bases match TRBD1. The CDR3 spans 18 residues. V gave up 0 bases and J gave up 1 base; unmatched junction bases: 12. CDR1 SGHDT and CDR2 YYEEEE come from the germline V gene. Here the CDR3 reads CASSLGLLAGGWNTEAFF. CDR3 nucleotides: TGTGCCAGCAGCTTGGGATTACTGGCAGGGGGTTGGAACACTGAAGCTTTCTTT.

This clone occurred a few times. This chain links TRBV7-9 with TRBJ2-5; perhaps TRBD1 as D (6 bases). The CDR3 has 16 residues. Trimming cost V 5 bases and J 1 base, with 17 bases left between them. CDR1 is SEHNR, CDR2 FQNEAQ, per germline (reference sequence). CDR3 sequence reads: CASSTRTVLIQETQYF. In DNA, the CDR3 is TGTGCCAGCAGCACACGGACAGTTTTGATCCAAGAGACCCAGTACTTC.

The chain couples TRBV7-2 to TRBJ2-7; D is undetermined. This CDR3 spans 14 amino acids. The V gene's germline CDR1 is SGHTA and CDR2 FQGNSA. Trimming shortened V by 1 base and J by 4 bases, and 11 bases separated the two germline ends. The CDR3 DNA reads TGTGCCAGCAGCTTAGTATTGGGCGAGTACGAGCAGTACTTC. Amino acid sequence: CASSLVLGEYEQYF.

J is TRBJ1-2 and V is TRBV27, with D unclear. CDR1 is MNHEY, CDR2 SMNVEV, per germline (reference sequence). The CDR3 is 15 residues long. Trimming took off 3 bases at V and 5 bases at J, with 16 bases between the two ends. The CDR3 nucleotides are TGTGCCAGCAGTTTGGACGCCGCGCGAGGGTATGGCTACACCTTC. Its protein is CASSLDAARGYGYTF.

The chain combines TRBV5-6 with TRBJ1-5; no clear D. V gave up 2 bases and J gave up 6 bases, with 6 bases separating them. Germline V CDR1 and CDR2: SGHDT, YYEEEE. The CDR3 is 12 residues long. CDR3 DNA sequence: TGTGCCAGCAGCTTTCTTAGTCAGCCCCAGCATTTT. Its translation: CASSFLSQPQHF.

Concerning this clone: One end of the junction does not line up with germline, which may come from a read error. The chain has TRBV6-1 and TRBJ2-5; D gene unclear. CDR1 and CDR2 from the germline V gene are MNHNS and SASEGT. There are 12 residues in the CDR3. The CDR3 sequence is CAISEPRETQYF. DNA of the CDR3: TGTGCCATCAGTGAGCCAAGAGAGACCCAGTACTTC.

V is TRBV5-6 and J is TRBJ2-2; D gene unclear. This CDR3 is 11 amino acids long. V lost 4 bases and J lost 7, with 5 bases in between. Germline V gene data show CDR1 as SGHDT and CDR2 as YYEEEE. CDR3: CASSGGGELFF. The CDR3 nucleotides are TGTGCCAGCAGCGGTGGCGGGGAGCTGTTTTTT.

The V gene is TRBV5-1, the J gene TRBJ2-5; the match to TRBD1 covers 10 bases. Trimming cost V 4 bases and J 5 bases; bases outside gene matches: 8. The CDR3 loop spans 15 amino acids. Germline loops: CDR1 SGHRS, CDR2 YFSETQ. The DNA for the CDR3 is TGCGCCAGCAGCCGCAGACAGGGGGCAGGGGAGACCCAGTACTTC. Its protein is CASSRRQGAGETQYF.

This clone was picked up one time. J is TRBJ2-3 and V is TRBV18; D unclear. The CDR3 extends over 12 amino acids. V lost 3 bases and J 6 bases, leaving 7 bases between the germline ends. Germline lookup yields CDR1 KGHSH and CDR2 LQKENI. The CDR3 bases are TGTGCCAGCTCACCCGAGAAGGATACGCAGTATTTT. As protein: CASSPEKDTQYF.